The 20 T cell receptor beta chains listed next were all sequenced from one sample in a study of cytomegalovirus exposure and HLA in healthy donors. PCR used 60 Vbeta primers and 13 Jbeta primers. Profiled with immunoSEQ multiplex PCR; TCRdb holds only in-frame clones, not every one. Of some 180,000 clones listed, roughly 70% are singletons. The specimen was PBMCs. The receptors here all came from a woman under 30 in good health and CMV-seropositive.

In its sample, this clone was seen once. This chain connects TRBV5-1 to TRBJ1-4, with D perhaps matching TRBD1 (5 bases). Trimming removed 3 bases at V and 8 bases at J, with 17 bases between. Germline values: CDR1 SGHRS, CDR2 YFSETQ. The CDR3 contains 15 residues. CDR3 protein: CASSSWRGIEEKLFF. The CDR3 DNA reads as TGCGCCAGCAGCTCGTGGAGGGGTATTGAGGAAAAACTGTTTTTT.

This clone showed up just a few times. This chain uses TRBV6-6 with TRBJ1-1; D remains unclear. There are 14 residues in the CDR3. With 7 bases removed from V and 0 bases from J, the gap between germline ends came to 12 bases. Germline V gene lookup returns CDR1 MNHNY and CDR2 SVGAGI (reference sequence). This CDR3 is CASNLADMNTEAFF. CDR3 bases: TGTGCCAGCAATCTGGCGGATATGAACACTGAAGCTTTCTTT.

This clone turned up a few times. The chain recombines TRBV7-2 with TRBJ1-3, with 7 nucleotides matching TRBD1. The junction had 5 bases not matched to a gene; V was cut back by 6 bases and J by 3 bases. This CDR3 is built from 14 residues. Germline values: CDR1 SGHTA, CDR2 FQGNSA. The CDR3 region has the DNA TGTGCCAGCAGACTCAACAGGGGTGGAAACACCATATATTTT. As protein: CASRLNRGGNTIYF.

This chain connects TRBV18 to TRBJ2-3, with TRBD2 as a possible D gene (6 bases). Trimming pared 2 bases from V and 0 bases from J, leaving 12 bases between. The CDR3 totals 16 residues. Germline V gene sequence: CDR1 KGHSH, CDR2 LQKENI. CDR3 sequence: CASSPNGGFSTDTQYF. CDR3 sequence (DNA): TGTGCCAGCTCACCAAACGGGGGATTCAGCACAGATACGCAGTATTTT.

This clone has only a few counts. This chain links TRBV5-4 with TRBJ2-4, with D possibly being TRBD2 (6 bases). CDR1 is SGHNT, CDR2 YYREEE, per germline (reference sequence). CDR3 size: 19 residues. The V end lost 4 bases, the J end lost 4 bases, and 27 bases lay between the germline ends. The CDR3 is CASSTISPRARDLKNIQYF. CDR3 DNA sequence: TGTGCCAGCAGCACAATAAGCCCTCGGGCGCGGGATCTAAAAAACATTCAGTACTTC.

As DNA, the CDR3 is TGTGCCAGCAGTGTCCGGGAGGGGGGGGATGAGCAGTTCTTC. This sequence encodes CASSVREGGDEQFF. V gene TRBV6-4 combines with J gene TRBJ2-1; 8 nucleotides align to TRBD2. After removal of 4 bases from V and 8 bases from J, the junction contained 7 bases not matched to a gene. Germline values: CDR1 MRHNA, CDR2 SNTAGT. The CDR3 contains 14 residues.

The V and J genes are TRBV6-5 and TRBJ1-6; a weak D match, TRBD1 (6 bases). CDR1 and CDR2 from the germline V gene are MNHEY and SVGAGI. V shed 0 bases and J shed 3 bases, with 9 bases lying between them. This CDR3 comprises 16 residues. CDR3 coding DNA: TGTGCCAGCAGTTACTCAACAGGGTTCTATAATTCACCCCTCCACTTT. Its translation: CASSYSTGFYNSPLHF.

V gene TRBV7-9 combines with J gene TRBJ2-5; the D gene is possibly TRBD1 (7 bases). The CDR3 extends over 14 amino acids. Trimming removed 5 bases at V and 5 bases at J, with 15 bases between. In germline, CDR1 is SEHNR, CDR2 FQNEAQ (reference sequence). The CDR3 is CASSRGTVGETQYF. The CDR3 DNA is TGTGCCAGCAGCCGCGGGACAGTGGGGGAGACCCAGTACTTC.

This clone was recorded a few times. The chain links TRBV7-2 to TRBJ2-3; TRBD2 matches at 13 bases. The V gene end was trimmed by 1 base and the J gene end by 5 bases; junction bases not matched to a gene: 6. The germline V gene has CDR1 SGHTA and CDR2 FQGNSA. This CDR3 contains 17 residues. As DNA, the CDR3 is TGTGCCAGCAGCTTAGGTCGACTAGCGGGGGGCTTAGATACGCAGTATTTT. The encoded protein is CASSLGRLAGGLDTQYF.

This clone was seen a handful of times. The chain carries TRBV7-9 and TRBJ2-4; weak D call: TRBD1 (6 bases). CDR3 length equals 16 residues. Trimming left V 1 base short and J 5 bases short, with 15 bases between. CDR1 and CDR2 (germline): SEHNR, FQNEAQ (reference sequence). CDR3 residues: CASSLVRTGSENIQYF. The CDR3 DNA sequence: TGTGCCAGCAGCTTAGTGCGTACAGGGTCAGAAAACATTCAGTACTTC.

This clone has only a few counts. The CDR3 DNA sequence: TGTGCCAGCAGCACTCGGACTAGCGGGGAACAAGAGACCCAGTACTTC. Protein: CASSTRTSGEQETQYF. The chain combines TRBV6-6 with TRBJ2-5; 12 nucleotides align to TRBD2. The CDR3 sequence is 16 residues long. J lost 2 bases, V lost 6 bases, and 7 bases had no gene match. Per the germline V gene, CDR1 is MNHNY and CDR2 is SVGAGI (reference sequence).

There are a few counts of this clone. V gene TRBV7-2 combines with J gene TRBJ2-7, with D possibly being TRBD2 (8 bases). The ends were cut back, 5 bases at V and 9 bases at J, with 20 bases in the middle. CDR1 and CDR2 from the germline V gene are SGHTA and FQGNSA. This CDR3 region has 14 residues. This chain's CDR3 is CASSIREGAGGQYF. CDR3 nucleotides: TGTGCCAGCAGCATCCGGGAGGGGGCGGGCGGGCAGTACTTC. The full variable domain, completed using reference TRBV7-2 and TRBJ2-7, is GAGVSQSPSNKVTEKGKDVELRCDPISGHTALYWYRQSLGQGLEFLIYFQGNSAPDKSGLPSDRFSAERTGGSVSTLTIQRTQQEDSAVYLCASSIREGAGGQYFGPGTRLTVT.

The chain is built from TRBV7-9 and TRBJ2-7; TRBD1 matches at 7 bases. The CDR3 has 13 amino acids. V lost 6 bases, J lost 7 bases, and 9 bases stayed unmatched. CDR1 is SEHNR and CDR2 is FQNEAQ in the germline V gene (reference sequence). CDR3 DNA sequence: TGTGCCAGCAGTTATACAGGGGACGAAGAGCAGTACTTC. Amino acids: CASSYTGDEEQYF.

This chain joins TRBV18 and TRBJ2-3; TRBD2 agrees at 12 bases. Trimming removed 5 bases from V and 6 bases from J; junction bases left unmatched: 9. This CDR3 spans 16 amino acids. Per germline, CDR1 KGHSH and CDR2 LQKENI. The CDR3 nucleotides read TGTGCCAGCTCATTTCAACTAGCGGGGGGCGAGGATACGCAGTATTTT. Translation gives CASSFQLAGGEDTQYF. Together with reference TRBV18 and TRBJ2-3, the CDR3 gives the full variable domain: NAGVMQNPRHLVRRRGQEARLRCSPMKGHSHVYWYRQLPEEGLKFMVYLQKENIIDESGMPKERFSAEFPKEGPSILRIQQVVRGDSAAYFCASSFQLAGGEDTQYFGPGTRLTVL.

The chain joins TRBV2 to TRBJ1-2, with TRBD1 identical over 7 bases. Germline-derived CDR1 and CDR2 are SNHLY and FYNNEI. The V and J ends lost 3 bases and 4 bases, in that order; junction bases with no gene match: 11. This CDR3 comprises 16 residues. The CDR3, as DNA: TGTGCCAGCAGTGACGCGGACAGGAGCCTTTTCTATGGCTACACCTTC. Protein: CASSDADRSLFYGYTF. Complete variable domain (other parts from reference TRBV2 and TRBJ1-2): EPEVTQTPSHQVTQMGQEVILRCVPISNHLYFYWYRQILGQKVEFLVSFYNNEISEKSEIFDDQFSVERPDGSNFTLKIRSTKLEDSAMYFCASSDADRSLFYGYTFGSGTRLTVV.

This clone was picked up a small number of times. The J gene is TRBJ1-6, the V gene TRBV6-1; 7 nucleotides agree with TRBD1. CDR3 size: 14 residues. The germline CDR1 and CDR2 sequences are MNHNS and SASEGT. V shed 6 bases, J shed 7 bases, and the junction held 6 bases outside the gene matches. CDR3 sequence (DNA): TGTGCCAGCAGAACAGGGGTTAAGAATTCACCCCTCCACTTT. It yields the protein CASRTGVKNSPLHF.

This clone has only a few counts. The rearrangement uses TRBV7-6 and TRBJ2-6, with D unresolved. CDR3 size: 16 residues. The V end was cut by 1 base, the J end by 0 bases, with 7 bases between. Germline assignment: CDR1 SGHVS and CDR2 FNYEAQ. The CDR3 DNA sequence: TGTGCCAGCAGCTTAGGGCGGAACTCTGGGGCCAACGTCCTGACTTTC. This encodes CASSLGRNSGANVLTF.

The chain combines TRBV30 with TRBJ2-3, with D perhaps matching TRBD2 (6 bases). CDR3 size: 12 residues. Between the trimmed V and J ends, which lost 1 base and 9 bases, there was a span of 11 bases. CDR1 and CDR2 (germline): GTSNPN, SVGIG (reference sequence). The CDR3 nucleotides are TGTGCCTGGAGTGCTCAGGCGGGAACGCAGTATTTT. Encoded protein: CAWSAQAGTQYF.

In this sample, this clone turned up once. The chain is built from TRBV7-6 and TRBJ2-3; 8 bases are a match to TRBD1. V shed 4 bases, J shed 5 bases, and the junction held 11 bases outside the gene matches. The CDR3 covers 16 residues. Germline V gene lookup returns CDR1 SGHVS and CDR2 FNYEAQ. The DNA of the CDR3 is TGTGCCAGCAGCTCAGACAGGGGTCCTCTTGGAGATACGCAGTATTTT. This gives the protein CASSSDRGPLGDTQYF. Filled out from reference TRBV7-6 and TRBJ2-3, the complete variable domain reads GAGVSQSPRYKVTKRGQDVALRCDPISGHVSLYWYRQALGQGPEFLTYFNYEAQQDKSGLPNDRFSAERPEGSISTLTIQRTEQRDSAMYRCASSSDRGPLGDTQYFGPGTRLTVL.

V is TRBV30 and J is TRBJ2-5, with D unresolved. The CDR3 is made up of 11 amino acids. The V gene lost 5 bases and the J gene lost 5 bases, with 9 bases spanning the gap. Germline V lookup: CDR1 GTSNPN, CDR2 SVGIG (reference sequence). Here the CDR3 DNA reads TGTGCCTGGGGCCCATGGGAGACCCAGTACTTC. Translation gives CAWGPWETQYF.